This T cell receptor (beta chain) appears in the sequencing data of a study of T cells in Graves' hyperthyroidism and ophthalmopathy. Overall study findings and caveats: Expanded thyroid clonotypes (above 0.001) were mostly also found in blood.

This clonotype showed up many times. Its antigen is undetermined. Uncontrolled infection, other autoimmune disease, pregnancy or lactation barred patients from enrollment. It was RNA transcripts that yielded the amplified TCR beta CDR3 regions. The HTBI primer set served for first-round RT-PCR of the TCR CDR3. MiXCR was run by TCRdb on the multiplex PCR reads, yielding one entry per CDR3 protein. This sample has roughly 840,000 distinct CDR3 sequences; roughly 40% occur once, and the top ten carry about 9%. The J segment lost 5 bases and the V segment lost 5 bases, leaving 7 bases of the junction unmatched. This CDR3 is built from 15 residues. CDR1 SNHLY and CDR2 FYNNEI come from the germline V gene.

The V gene is TRBV2, the J gene TRBJ2-5; TRBD2 matches 11 bases. The sample taken for sequencing was blood. The TCR originated in a young man with Graves' hyperthyroidism. CDR3: CASSLTSGKVETQYF. CDR3 nucleotide sequence: TGTGCCAGCAGTTTGACTAGCGGGAAGGTGGAGACCCAGTACTTC.